This entry lists 30 T cell receptor beta chains sequenced from one sample in a study of blood T cell repertoires in COVID-19. Profiling relied on immunoSEQ multiplex PCR, and the TCRdb table lists in-frame clones only, not all of them. The repertoire has over 200,000 clones, more than 85% of them found once; the top ten carry 2.5% to 3%. Material: peripheral blood. The receptor set was obtained from a person aged 18 to 35 with COVID-19, enrolled during active disease.

The J gene is TRBJ2-4, the V gene TRBV7-2; maybe TRBD1 (6 bases). This CDR3 is built from 14 residues. V was clipped by 5 bases and J by 1 base, with 9 bases between them. CDR1 SGHTA and CDR2 FQGNSA come from the germline V gene. CDR3 sequence reads: CASSPDRAKNIQYF. CDR3 nucleotides: TGTGCCAGCAGCCCCGACAGGGCCAAAAACATTCAGTACTTC.

The genes are TRBV18 and TRBJ2-1; 10 bases align to TRBD1. The CDR3 spans 14 residues. Trimming cost V 3 bases and J 4 bases; bases outside gene matches: 0. CDR1 is KGHSH, CDR2 LQKENI, per germline. CDR3 amino acids: CASSPDRGYNEQFF. Written as DNA, the CDR3 is TGTGCCAGCTCACCGGACAGGGGGTACAATGAGCAGTTCTTC.

The chain combines TRBV9 with TRBJ2-1, with D hard to call. This CDR3 contains 14 residues. Per germline, CDR1 SGDLS and CDR2 YYNGEE. Deletions cut 0 bases from V and 3 bases from J, with 7 bases between. Here the CDR3 DNA reads TGTGCCAGCAGCGTAGGAAACAGCTACAATGAGCAGTTCTTC. Its protein is CASSVGNSYNEQFF.

This clone was counted a single time. This rearrangement joins TRBV4-2 to TRBJ1-4, with 10 bases identical to TRBD1. With 2 bases clipped from V and 5 bases from J, the junction kept 5 bases outside the gene matches. The CDR3 runs 16 residues. In germline, CDR1 is LGHNA, CDR2 YNFKEQ. The CDR3 reads CASSQPLTGGNEKLFF. As DNA, the CDR3 is TGTGCCAGCAGCCAACCCCTGACAGGGGGCAATGAAAAACTGTTTTTT.

The chain couples TRBV6-5 to TRBJ1-1, with D uncertain. The V end lost 7 bases, the J end lost 5 bases, and 11 bases lay between the germline ends. CDR3 size: 12 residues. Germline lookup yields CDR1 MNHEY and CDR2 SVGAGI. The CDR3 loop is CASMDPGTEAFF. The CDR3 DNA reads as TGTGCCAGCATGGACCCGGGGACTGAAGCTTTCTTT.

The chain links TRBV7-9 to TRBJ2-1, with 9 positions matching TRBD1. The V and J ends lost 0 bases and 7 bases, in that order; junction bases with no gene match: 7. Germline CDR1 and CDR2: SEHNR and FQNEAQ (reference sequence). This CDR3 contains 16 residues. CDR3 bases: TGTGCCAGCAGCTTAGCTCCGGGACAGGGACCGAATGAGCAGTTCTTC. Its translation is CASSLAPGQGPNEQFF.

The genes are TRBV19 and TRBJ2-1; 14 bases are shared with TRBD2. CDR3 length equals 17 residues. The J segment lost 4 bases and the V segment lost 2 bases, leaving 4 bases of the junction unmatched. Germline V CDR1 and CDR2: LNHDA, SQIVND (reference sequence). CDR3 amino acids: CASSITGLAGDYNEQFF. DNA of the CDR3: TGTGCCAGTAGTATAACGGGACTAGCGGGGGATTACAATGAGCAGTTCTTC.

This clone was counted once. The chain joins TRBV24-1 to TRBJ2-7, with 9 bases fitting TRBD1. The CDR3 length is 13 residues. Trimming removed 4 bases from V and 6 bases from J; junction bases left unmatched: 3. Germline CDR1 and CDR2: KGHDR and SFDVKD. The chain's CDR3 is CATSEQQGAEQYF. In DNA, the CDR3 is TGTGCCACCAGTGAGCAACAGGGGGCCGAGCAGTACTTC.

V is TRBV7-9 and J is TRBJ1-1, with D possibly TRBD1 on 5 matching bases. The CDR3 spans 14 residues. With 4 bases removed from V and 5 bases from J, the gap between germline ends came to 14 bases. CDR1 SEHNR and CDR2 FQNEAQ come from the germline V gene (reference sequence). The CDR3 DNA reads as TGTGCCAGCAGCTATACAGACAGCACAACTGAAGCTTTCTTT. Its protein is CASSYTDSTTEAFF.

This sequence joins TRBV3-1 (or the pseudogene TRBV3-2) and TRBJ1-4, with D possibly matching TRBD1 (5 bases). The V gene lost 4 bases and the J gene lost 3 bases, with 12 bases spanning the gap. The length of the CDR3 is 15 residues. The germline gives CDR1 LGHDT, CDR2 YNNKEL (reference sequence). The CDR3 sequence is CASSLDSVSNEKLFF. The CDR3 nucleotides read TGTGCCAGCAGCCTTGACAGCGTTTCTAATGAAAAACTGTTTTTT.

This sequence joins TRBV6-5 and TRBJ2-7; 7 bases align to TRBD1. The CDR3 runs to 14 residues. Germline lookup yields CDR1 MNHEY and CDR2 SVGAGI. With V trimmed by 6 bases and J by 2 bases, 7 bases remained unmatched. CDR3 residues: CASRSGQATYEQYF. The CDR3 DNA reads TGTGCCAGCAGAAGCGGACAGGCAACCTACGAGCAGTACTTC.

This rearrangement joins TRBV5-5 to TRBJ2-7, with TRBD1 matching over 7 bases. V was pared by 1 base and J by 0 bases, with 7 bases of the junction left unmatched. The CDR3 is 16 residues long. From germline, CDR1 is SGHKS and CDR2 YYEKEE (reference sequence). The DNA of the CDR3 is TGTGCCAGCAGCTTGAGGAAGGGACAGCCCTCCTACGAGCAGTACTTC. Translated: CASSLRKGQPSYEQYF.

The J gene is TRBJ2-3, the V gene TRBV6-4; weak D call: TRBD2 (6 bases). CDR1 MRHNA and CDR2 SNTAGT come from the germline V gene. The CDR3 runs to 16 residues. The germline V and J ends were trimmed by 3 bases and 4 bases, with 17 bases remaining between them. In nucleotides, the CDR3 is TGTGCCAGCAGTGAGGAGGGCTCAAGTAGCCCAGATACGCAGTATTTT. Amino acid sequence: CASSEEGSSSPDTQYF.

The rearrangement joins TRBV7-9 to TRBJ1-6, with D perhaps matching TRBD1 (5 bases). Deletions cut 5 bases from V and 6 bases from J, with 8 bases between. Germline CDR1 reads SEHNR; CDR2 reads FQNEAQ (reference sequence). The length of the CDR3 is 13 residues. The CDR3 reads CASSPTVNSPLHF. The CDR3 DNA reads as TGTGCCAGCAGCCCGACAGTTAATTCACCCCTCCACTTT.

V gene TRBV27 combines with J gene TRBJ2-2; tentatively, D is TRBD2 (6 bases). The germline V and J ends were trimmed by 4 bases and 8 bases, with 23 bases remaining between them. This CDR3 has 17 residues. CDR1 is MNHEY and CDR2 is SMNVEV in the germline V gene (reference sequence). The CDR3 DNA follows: TGTGCCAGCAGTTCCCCGGCGGGACCGGTGGAGGGGGGGGAGCTGTTTTTT. Residues: CASSSPAGPVEGGELFF.

V usage is TRBV7-8 and J usage is TRBJ2-2; unclear D gene. The CDR3 is 13 residues long. Between the trimmed V and J ends, which lost 0 bases and 6 bases, there was a span of 5 bases. Germline-derived CDR1 and CDR2 are SGHVS and FQNEAQ. The CDR3 sequence is CASSLAGAGELFF. The CDR3 DNA sequence: TGTGCCAGCAGCTTAGCCGGAGCCGGGGAGCTGTTTTTT.

The gene calls are TRBV7-8 and TRBJ1-1, with D possibly being TRBD1 (5 bases). CDR3 length equals 13 residues. Germline values: CDR1 SGHVS, CDR2 FQNEAQ. V lost 5 bases and J 1 base, leaving 8 bases between the germline ends. CDR3 DNA: TGTGCCAGCAGCCCCACAGGGAACACTGAAGCTTTCTTT. It is translated as CASSPTGNTEAFF.

V is TRBV28 and J is TRBJ2-1; 7 nucleotides match TRBD2. Germline CDR1 MDHEN, CDR2 SYDVKM. This CDR3 comprises 16 residues. V dropped 3 bases and J dropped 6; count of bases not matched to a gene: 11. The chain's CDR3 is CASSFRGGSPGNEQFF. CDR3 nucleotides: TGTGCCAGCAGTTTTCGGGGCGGGAGTCCCGGCAATGAGCAGTTCTTC.

The V call is TRBV30, the J call TRBJ2-7; TRBD2 aligns across 8 bases. Germline CDR1 GTSNPN, CDR2 SVGIG (reference sequence). With 0 bases clipped from V and 0 bases from J, the junction kept 4 bases outside the gene matches. The length of the CDR3 is 15 residues. CDR3 sequence: CAWSVEREYSYEQYF. The CDR3 nucleotides are TGTGCCTGGAGTGTAGAGCGGGAGTACTCCTACGAGCAGTACTTC.

The chain carries TRBV5-1 and TRBJ2-1, with TRBD2 matching 9 bases. Germline CDR1 reads SGHRS; CDR2 reads YFSETQ. The CDR3 totals 16 residues. V trimming: 4 bases; J trimming: 4 bases; junction bases outside the gene matches: 9. The CDR3 bases are TGCGCCAGCAGCACCAGGGCGGGAGGGATTTACAATGAGCAGTTCTTC. This encodes CASSTRAGGIYNEQFF.

The genes are TRBV5-5 and TRBJ2-7; D may be TRBD1 (6 bases). Germline V gives CDR1 SGHKS, CDR2 YYEKEE (reference sequence). The germline V and J ends were trimmed by 4 bases and 0 bases, with 8 bases remaining between them. This CDR3 is built from 13 residues. CDR3 amino acids: CASSRGGSYEQYF. The CDR3 DNA reads as TGTGCCAGCAGCCGAGGGGGCTCCTACGAGCAGTACTTC.

The chain couples TRBV27 to TRBJ2-1; D perhaps matches TRBD1 (6 bases). The germline V gene encodes CDR1 MNHEY and CDR2 SMNVEV (reference sequence). Trimming cost V 2 bases and J 8 bases, with 13 bases left between them. The CDR3 has 14 amino acids. CDR3 in amino acids: CASSLRDTGYEQFF. The CDR3 DNA reads as TGTGCCAGCAGTTTACGGGACACAGGATATGAGCAGTTCTTC.

CDR3 loop: CASSEANLGEDTQYF. The CDR3 bases are TGTGCCAGCAGTGAAGCGAACCTAGGAGAAGATACGCAGTATTTT. The chain combines TRBV6-1 with TRBJ2-3, with D uncertain. Germline-derived CDR1 and CDR2 are MNHNS and SASEGT. The germline V and J ends were trimmed by 0 bases and 5 bases, with 12 bases remaining between them. The CDR3 is made up of 15 amino acids.

The chain links TRBV27 to TRBJ1-2, with 8 bases lining up with TRBD1. J gave up 4 bases and V 4 bases, and 5 bases lay outside the gene matches. The CDR3 has 14 residues. The germline V gene encodes CDR1 MNHEY and CDR2 SMNVEV (reference sequence). DNA of the CDR3: TGTGCCAGCAGTTCCGGGACAGGCCCCTATGGCTACACCTTC. Translated: CASSSGTGPYGYTF.

The chain links TRBV27 to TRBJ2-5, with 7 bases that match TRBD1. The junction had 4 bases not matched to a gene; V was cut back by 4 bases and J by 5 bases. The germline V gene encodes CDR1 MNHEY and CDR2 SMNVEV (reference sequence). The CDR3 consists of 13 residues. The CDR3 reads CASSYGTAETQYF. CDR3 sequence (DNA): TGTGCCAGCAGTTATGGGACAGCGGAGACCCAGTACTTC.

The chain uses TRBV5-6 and TRBJ1-6; D remains ambiguous. The V gene's germline CDR1 is SGHDT and CDR2 YYEEEE. V dropped 5 bases and J dropped 1 base, with 10 bases sitting between them. CDR3 length equals 15 residues. CDR3 residues: CASSSGWSYNSPLHF. CDR3 coding DNA: TGTGCCAGCAGTTCAGGATGGTCCTATAATTCACCCCTCCACTTT.

The chain joins TRBV3-1 (or the pseudogene TRBV3-2) to TRBJ1-4, with D possibly TRBD1 on 5 matching bases. Trimming pared 2 bases from V and 2 bases from J, leaving 9 bases between. Germline V CDR1 and CDR2: LGHDT, YNNKEL (reference sequence). CDR3 length equals 15 residues. The CDR3 spells CASSQRSGTNEKLFF. CDR3 in DNA: TGTGCCAGCAGCCAAAGATCAGGGACTAATGAAAAACTGTTTTTT.

This chain links TRBV4-1 with TRBJ1-3; the D is unclear. This CDR3 is built from 16 residues. Between the trimmed V and J ends, which lost 0 bases and 0 bases, there was a span of 9 bases. The germline V gene has CDR1 MGHRA and CDR2 YSYEKL. CDR3 DNA: TGCGCCAGCAGCCAAGATCGGCACAGCTCTGGAAACACCATATATTTT. The encoded protein is CASSQDRHSSGNTIYF.

This chain joins TRBV12-3 or TRBV12-4 and TRBJ1-3; no definite D call. V was cut by 3 bases and J by 12 bases, with 9 bases left in between. The CDR3 runs 11 residues. CDR3 nucleotide sequence: TGTGCCAGCAGTTTGTCACAGTACATATATTTT. This encodes CASSLSQYIYF.

This clone came up a few times. J is TRBJ1-2 and V is TRBV6-5; D may be TRBD1 (5 bases). The CDR3 loop spans 15 amino acids. Germline V gives CDR1 MNHEY, CDR2 SVGAGI. V lost 4 bases, J lost 7 bases, and 19 bases lay in between. CDR3 nucleotides: TGTGCCAGCAGTTCACGACAGCCGCGGCACTTTGGCTACACCTTC. It is translated as CASSSRQPRHFGYTF.